This paragraph covers one T cell receptor (beta chain) sequence. The antigen remains unidentified. V was shortened by 3 bases and J by 0 bases, with 15 bases between the two germline ends. Germline V lookup: CDR1 SNHLY, CDR2 FYNNEI. This CDR3 has 17 residues. This sample was taken from a study of cytomegalovirus exposure and HLA in healthy donors. Study findings and constraints: The authors enumerated some 160 TCR beta chains as linked to cytomegalovirus. Specificity of a few CMV-associated chains for CMV antigens was verified in vitro.

Clones were sequenced by immunoSEQ multiplex PCR, and TCRdb holds only the in-frame ones, with some missing. Of roughly 300,000 clones listed, 80% to 90% are singletons. A 120-subject validation cohort, separate from the approximately 720-subject first cohort, supplied the donors. This chain uses TRBV2 with TRBJ2-1; perhaps TRBD1 as D (6 bases). This sequence originates from a woman between 18 and 29 years old in good health and CMV-seronegative. The material sequenced was PBMCs. CDR3 sequence (DNA): TGTGCCAGCAGTGATCGAGTGGGGGCTAGCTCCTACAATGAGCAGTTCTTC. Protein: CASSDRVGASSYNEQFF. The full variable domain, completed using reference TRBV2 and TRBJ2-1, is EPEVTQTPSHQVTQMGQEVILRCVPISNHLYFYWYRQILGQKVEFLVSFYNNEISEKSEIFDDQFSVERPDGSNFTLKIRSTKLEDSAMYFCASSDRVGASSYNEQFFGPGTRLTVL.